Listed here are 15 T cell receptor beta chains from one sample, sequenced in a study of human CD8 memory T cell subsets. The TCR beta sequencing libraries came from UMI-labeled 5' RACE. After re-calling the 5' RACE reads, TCRdb lists one entry per CDR3 protein, DNA absent. The sample holds approximately 12,000 distinct CDR3 sequences. Specimen: CD8+ T cells from PBMCs. The receptors derive from a human donor in good health.

The CDR3 protein is CASSVGRSFSTDTQYF. The chain carries TRBV5-6 and TRBJ2-3. Germline CDR1 and CDR2: SGHDT and YYEEEE. The CDR3 sequence is 16 residues long.

The chain links TRBV28 to TRBJ2-4; TCRdb designates TRBD1, a call that cannot be tested without DNA. The CDR3 covers 13 residues. Germline loops: CDR1 MDHEN, CDR2 SYDVKM. The CDR3 loop reads CASSARELDIQYF.

V is TRBV5-5 and J is TRBJ2-1; TCRdb's D call of TRBD1 is untestable without DNA. The CDR3 covers 13 residues. Germline CDR1 is SGHKS and CDR2 is YYEKEE (reference sequence). The CDR3 here is CASSPQEYNEQFF.

The J gene is TRBJ2-1, the V gene TRBV29-1; lacking DNA, the TRBD1 call made by TCRdb goes unchecked. The CDR3 is 13 amino acids. Germline assignment: CDR1 SQVTM and CDR2 ANQGSEA. The CDR3 loop is CSPRTYGDNEQFF.

This chain links TRBV13 with TRBJ2-1; checking the TCRdb D call of TRBD2 is not possible without DNA. The germline CDR1 and CDR2 sequences are PRHDT and FYEKMQ (reference sequence). The CDR3 is 14 amino acids. The CDR3 here is CASSLSSGYNEQFF.

This clonotype registers medium-sized by frequency. The CDR3 reads CATSRDRLWQGRAMNTEAFF. The chain links TRBV15 to TRBJ1-1; no DNA is available, so the TRBD1 call from TCRdb remains unchecked. The CDR3 is made up of 20 amino acids. CDR1 LNHNV and CDR2 YYDKDF come from the germline V gene (reference sequence). Combining the CDR3 with reference TRBV15 and TRBJ1-1 gives the whole variable domain DAMVIQNPRYQVTQFGKPVTLSCSQTLNHNVMYWYQQKSSQAPKLLFHYYDKDFNNEADTPDNFQSRRPNTSFCFLDIRSPGLGDTAMYLCATSRDRLWQGRAMNTEAFFGQGTRLTVV.

The chain has TRBV6-5 and TRBJ2-7; absent DNA, TCRdb's TRBD2 call cannot be checked. The CDR3 length is 16 residues. Germline CDR1 is MNHEY and CDR2 is SVGAGI. CDR3 region: CASSYSGDVYSYEQYF.

V is TRBV20-1 and J is TRBJ2-2. The CDR3 totals 15 residues. Germline assignment: CDR1 DFQATT and CDR2 SNEGSKA (reference sequence). The CDR3 spells CSARDPFLNTGELFF.

This chain connects TRBV20-1 to TRBJ2-2; TCRdb selects TRBD2, and the lack of DNA leaves this call unchecked. The CDR3 is 16 amino acids. Per the germline V gene, CDR1 is DFQATT and CDR2 is SNEGSKA (reference sequence). CDR3 residues: CSAWTSGKTGTGELFF.

The chain employs TRBV7-9 and TRBJ1-4; lacking DNA, the TRBD1 call made by TCRdb goes unchecked. The CDR3 runs 15 residues. CDR1 and CDR2 (germline): SEHNR, FQNEAQ (reference sequence). CDR3 region: CASSLRGETNEKLFF.

The gene calls are TRBV5-6 and TRBJ2-1; TCRdb's D call, TRBD1, is unchecked because there is no DNA. The germline V gene encodes CDR1 SGHDT and CDR2 YYEEEE. The CDR3 runs 16 residues. CDR3 in amino acids: CASSFEGRISYNEQFF.

The CDR3 is CSARDWLAGGETQYF. The chain has TRBV20-1 and TRBJ2-5; TCRdb returns TRBD2, unconfirmable since there is no DNA. The length of the CDR3 is 15 residues. From germline, CDR1 is DFQATT and CDR2 SNEGSKA (reference sequence).

V and J are TRBV6-5 and TRBJ2-6; TCRdb picks TRBD1, but there is no DNA to check that call. CDR1 and CDR2 from the germline V gene are MNHEY and SVGAGI. The CDR3 spans 15 residues. The CDR3 here is CASSSEGVGANVLTF.

By frequency, this clonotype registers medium-sized. The rearrangement links TRBV7-3 to TRBJ1-1; TCRdb returns TRBD1, unconfirmable since there is no DNA. CDR1 and CDR2 (germline): SGHTA, FQGTGA. The CDR3 runs 14 residues. CDR3 region: CASSLTGGDTEAFF. Together with reference TRBV7-3 and TRBJ1-1, the CDR3 gives the full variable domain: GAGVSQTPSNKVTEKGKYVELRCDPISGHTALYWYRQSLGQGPEFLIYFQGTGAADDSGLPNDRFFAVRPEGSVSTLKIQRTERGDSAVYLCASSLTGGDTEAFFGQGTRLTVV.

The chain couples TRBV4-1 to TRBJ1-1. Germline V gene sequence: CDR1 MGHRA, CDR2 YSYEKL. CDR3 length: 14 residues. This CDR3 reads CASSQVDRNTEAFF.